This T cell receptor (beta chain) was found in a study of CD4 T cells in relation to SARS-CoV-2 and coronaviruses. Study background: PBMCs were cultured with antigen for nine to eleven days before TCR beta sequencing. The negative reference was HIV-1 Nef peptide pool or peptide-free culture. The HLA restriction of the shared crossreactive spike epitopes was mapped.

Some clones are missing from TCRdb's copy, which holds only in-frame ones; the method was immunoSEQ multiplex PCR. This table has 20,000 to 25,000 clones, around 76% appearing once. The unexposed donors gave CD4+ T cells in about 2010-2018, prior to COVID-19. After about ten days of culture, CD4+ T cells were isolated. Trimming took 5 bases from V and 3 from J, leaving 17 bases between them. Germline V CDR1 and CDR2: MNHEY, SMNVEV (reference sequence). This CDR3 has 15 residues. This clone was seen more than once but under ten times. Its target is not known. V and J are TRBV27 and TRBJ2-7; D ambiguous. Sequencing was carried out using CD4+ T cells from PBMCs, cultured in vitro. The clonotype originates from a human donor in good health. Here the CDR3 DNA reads TGTGCCAGCAGTAACCGGGTTACTCGATACTACGAGCAGTACTTC. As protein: CASSNRVTRYYEQYF.